This section outlines one T cell receptor (beta chain) sequence together with its context. Germline V lookup: CDR1 MGHRA, CDR2 YSYEKL. The CDR3 length is 14 residues. Trimming took off 2 bases at V and 7 bases at J, with 12 bases between the two ends. The sample belongs to a study of blood T cell dynamics during melanoma immunotherapy. Time point of the sample: week 3, after first cycle of checkpoint inhibitor. Measured with immunoSEQ multiplex PCR; TCRdb has only the in-frame clones, and not every one. The data show thousands of clones, 85% to 90% seen once. The chain is built from TRBV4-1 and TRBJ1-5; unclear D gene. The TCR originated in a human donor with melanoma. The material sequenced was blood, taken from a patient treated with checkpoint blockade. CDR3 DNA: TGCGCCAGCAGCCAATCAGGAAGCCTGCAGCCCCAGCATTTT. It yields the protein CASSQSGSLQPQHF.